At least ten counts were recorded for the clone carrying this TCR beta chain. What it binds is unknown. This specimen comes from a study of T cells in Graves' hyperthyroidism and ophthalmopathy. Findings and limits, study-wide: The majority of expanded thyroid clonotypes above 0.001 also appeared in blood.

The investigators amplified TCR beta CDR3 regions from RNA transcripts. The study used the HTBI primer set for a first-round RT-PCR of the TCR CDR3. TCRdb recomputed calls from the multiplex PCR reads with MiXCR, one row per CDR3 protein. Of about half a million distinct CDR3 sequences listed, about 20% are singletons. The CDR3 covers 15 residues. Trimming took 4 bases from V and 4 from J, leaving 16 bases between them. Germline V gives CDR1 MDHEN, CDR2 SYDVKM. Fresh peripheral blood, more than 8 ml of it, supplied the PBMCs. The TCR comes from a man aged 35 to 55 with Graves' ophthalmopathy. Sample: blood. The chain employs TRBV28 and TRBJ1-2; D gene ambiguous. The CDR3 nucleotides read TGTGCCAGCAGTTCCCCAAGCAGCCCTTCCTATGGCTACACCTTC. It codes for CASSSPSSPSYGYTF.